This T cell receptor (beta chain) was observed in a study of T cell clonality in common variable immunodeficiency. Study results and limitations: Shared TCRbeta clones were fewer between CVID subjects than controls. CVID patient heterogeneity limited repertoire-clinical complication correlations.

Caucasian heritage predominated among both patients and controls. The germline V gene has CDR1 SEHNR and CDR2 FQNEAQ (reference sequence). CDR3 length equals 14 residues. J gave up 5 bases and V 5 bases, and 8 bases lay outside the gene matches. Control and CVID samples contributed equal amounts of genomic DNA. TCRdb's copy holds only in-frame clones and misses some; the assay was immunoSEQ multiplex PCR. This sample includes some 28,000 clones with no singletons; its ten biggest clones take up approximately 13%. As concerns this clone: Its target is unknown. The read ends 3 residues before the CDR3 terminus; that terminus is restored from the germline J gene.

The sequencing sample was made of peripheral blood mononuclear cells. The chain uses TRBV7-9 and TRBJ1-1; 7 bases line up with TRBD1. This clonotype was obtained from a person aged 18 to 69 in good health. The DNA read from the CDR3 is TGTGCCAGCAGCCCAACAGGGGTGGGGACTGAA. This gives the protein CASSPTGVGTE. From start to end, the CDR3 is CASSPTGVGTEAFF.